This T cell receptor beta chain was recorded in a study of blood T cell repertoires in COVID-19. The wider study: Spain, Italy and the United States supplied samples that represented acute and convalescent COVID-19. From T cells, B-cell-depleted T cells, or PBMCs came the material, which was cDNA or gDNA.

Trimming cost V 1 base and J 7 bases, with 4 bases left between them. Germline V gives CDR1 SGHNT, CDR2 YENEEA. This CDR3 has 12 amino acids. Methods used by the authors: Estimation of nucleated cell counts was performed using reference gene primer amplification. The assay was immunoSEQ multiplex PCR, and TCRdb's table has in-frame clones only and misses some. V and J calls and clone size come straight from that table; D and trimming were deduced from the DNA. The sample includes approximately 260,000 clones, about 88% of them seen just once. What was sequenced was peripheral blood. This clonotype was sampled from a middle-aged woman who had recovered from COVID-19. The chain joins TRBV11-3 to TRBJ2-2; D not certain. As DNA, the CDR3 is TGTGCCAGCAGCTTAGCTAGCGGGGAGCTGTTTTTT. Amino acid sequence: CASSLASGELFF.